Below are 16 T cell receptor beta chains sequenced from a single sample in a study of T cells after yellow fever vaccination. One entry per CDR3 protein results from TCRdb running MiXCR on the 5' RACE reads. The table has around 340,000 distinct CDR3 sequences, about 9.5% seen once. Sequencing was performed on PBMCs, taken on the day of the first yellow fever vaccination. The origin of the receptors is a man aged 18 to 30 who received the YFV17D yellow fever vaccine.

The rearrangement links TRBV7-6 to TRBJ1-6, with D unresolved. Germline V gene data show CDR1 as SGHVS and CDR2 as FNYEAQ. V lost 6 bases and J lost 0, with 6 bases in between. This CDR3 has 14 residues. CDR3 sequence reads: CASRDHSYNSPLHF. The CDR3 DNA follows: TGTGCCAGCAGGGACCACTCCTATAATTCACCCCTCCACTTT.

This clonotype showed up many times. The rearrangement joins TRBV12-5 to TRBJ2-1, with D possibly being TRBD2 (5 bases). This CDR3 is 13 amino acids long. With 3 bases removed from V and 8 bases from J, the gap between germline ends came to 11 bases. Per germline, CDR1 LGHNT and CDR2 FRNRAP. Here the CDR3 reads CASGLWLAYEQFF. CDR3 nucleotide sequence: TGTGCTAGTGGTTTATGGCTAGCATATGAGCAGTTCTTC.

The chain uses TRBV7-8 and TRBJ2-3; D is ambiguous. The CDR3 length is 14 residues. Between the trimmed V and J ends, which lost 5 bases and 4 bases, there was a span of 13 bases. Germline V lookup: CDR1 SGHVS, CDR2 FQNEAQ. CDR3 sequence (DNA): TGTGCCAGCAGCCTGCAGACATTCGCAGATACGCAGTATTTT. Translating gives CASSLQTFADTQYF.

Ten or more counts support this clonotype. This chain joins TRBV7-7 and TRBJ2-2, with TRBD1 matching 9 bases. The length of the CDR3 is 18 residues. Germline V gene data show CDR1 as SSHAT and CDR2 as FNYEAQ (reference sequence). The V segment lost 1 base and the J segment 1 base; nucleotides outside the gene matches: 7. The CDR3 is CASSLDDRGIQNTGELFF. Here the CDR3 DNA reads TGTGCCAGCAGCTTAGATGACAGGGGGATACAGAACACCGGGGAGCTGTTTTTT. The full variable domain, with the rest looked up from reference TRBV7-7 and TRBJ2-2, is GAGVSQSPRYKVTKRGQDVTLRCDPISSHATLYWYQQALGQGPEFLTYFNYEAQPDKSGLPSDRFSAERPEGSISTLTIQRTEQRDSAMYRCASSLDDRGIQNTGELFFGEGSRLTVL.

The V gene is TRBV4-2, the J gene TRBJ1-2, with TRBD1 identical over 11 bases. In germline, CDR1 is LGHNA, CDR2 YNFKEQ. The CDR3 is 16 amino acids. V lost 3 bases to trimming and J lost 4 bases; unmatched junction nucleotides: 7. The CDR3 coding sequence is TGTGCCAGCAGCCAGGGGACAGGGGGTATAATCTATGGCTACACCTTC. Encoded protein: CASSQGTGGIIYGYTF.

The V call is TRBV7-6, the J call TRBJ1-5; a weak D match, TRBD1 (5 bases). This CDR3 has 13 amino acids. Trimming removed 3 bases at V and 5 bases at J, with 8 bases between. Germline V lookup: CDR1 SGHVS, CDR2 FNYEAQ. In DNA form, the CDR3 reads TGTGCCAGCAGCTTTCGAGGGGATCAGCCCCAGCATTTT. Translating gives CASSFRGDQPQHF.

This clonotype has more than one count but fewer than ten. V and J are TRBV2 and TRBJ1-1; unclear D gene. This CDR3 comprises 14 residues. Trimming removed 7 bases from V and 0 bases from J, with 12 bases in between. Germline CDR1 and CDR2: SNHLY and FYNNEI. CDR3 residues: CASNLGAVNTEAFF. The DNA for the CDR3 is TGTGCCAGCAATTTGGGAGCGGTGAACACTGAAGCTTTCTTT.

This clonotype is a singleton in its sample. Compared with germline, one end of the junction differs, possibly owing to a read error. The chain employs TRBV12-3 or TRBV12-4 and TRBJ1-5, with TRBD1 identical over 7 bases. The CDR3 totals 14 residues. The CDR3 nucleotides read TGTTCCAGCAGTCCCGGACAGGGCAATCAGCCCCAGCATTTT. Translation gives CSSSPGQGNQPQHF.

The table lists this clonotype with a few counts. In DNA form, the CDR3 reads TGTGCCAGCAGCCAAGATTCAGGGGATAATTCACCCCTCCACTTT. This codes for CASSQDSGDNSPLHF. The chain uses TRBV4-2 and TRBJ1-6; D is possibly TRBD1 (6 bases). The CDR3 loop spans 15 amino acids. V lost 0 bases and J 5 bases, leaving 8 bases between the germline ends. Germline values: CDR1 LGHNA, CDR2 YNFKEQ.

Only a few counts were recorded for this clonotype. The rearrangement links TRBV7-9 to TRBJ1-2; D is unclear. There are 15 residues in the CDR3. Per the germline V gene, CDR1 is SEHNR and CDR2 is FQNEAQ (reference sequence). The V end was cut by 5 bases, the J end by 0 bases, with 13 bases between. CDR3 sequence reads: CASSTVPHTNYGYTF. For the CDR3, the DNA is TGTGCCAGCAGCACAGTCCCCCACACTAACTATGGCTACACCTTC.

This clonotype came up a few times. The chain has TRBV7-6 and TRBJ1-5; D gene unclear. From germline, CDR1 is SGHVS and CDR2 FNYEAQ. This CDR3 is 16 amino acids long. The V and J ends lost 4 bases and 2 bases respectively, with 15 bases between them. CDR3 loop: CASSSVLGIGNQPQHF. As DNA, the CDR3 is TGTGCCAGCAGCTCTGTGCTGGGGATCGGCAATCAGCCCCAGCATTTT.

Ten or more counts support this clonotype. V gene TRBV5-5 combines with J gene TRBJ1-1; D unresolved. This CDR3 contains 14 residues. Germline V lookup: CDR1 SGHKS, CDR2 YYEKEE (reference sequence). V was shortened by 6 bases and J by 2 bases, with 14 bases between the two germline ends. CDR3 sequence reads: CASTDLRRNTEAFF. As DNA, the CDR3 is TGTGCCAGCACGGATTTGAGGAGAAACACTGAAGCTTTCTTT.

This clonotype was seen only a few times. The V call is TRBV12-3 or TRBV12-4, the J call TRBJ1-2; no clear D. The CDR3 is made up of 10 amino acids. V was pared by 10 bases and J by 4 bases, with 7 bases between. The CDR3 reads CATTPYGYTF. In nucleotides, the CDR3 is TGTGCCACGACCCCCTATGGCTACACCTTC.

CDR3 in DNA: TGTGCCAGCAGTGATGTGGGGACCTACGAGCAGTACGTC. Its translation: CASSDVGTYEQYV. This chain joins TRBV2 and TRBJ2-7; D unclear. Germline CDR1 and CDR2: SNHLY and FYNNEI. This CDR3 contains 13 residues. V was cut by 3 bases and J by 2 bases, with 8 bases left in between.

This clonotype was detected a few times. V is TRBV20-1 and J is TRBJ2-5; 11 bases are a match to TRBD2. The CDR3 has 15 residues. V trimming: 4 bases; J trimming: 4 bases; junction bases outside the gene matches: 8. Germline CDR1 is DFQATT and CDR2 is SNEGSKA (reference sequence). The CDR3 coding sequence is TGCAGTGCTACAGTAGCGGGGGGGCCCGCAGAGACCCAGTACTTC. The encoded protein is CSATVAGGPAETQYF.

This chain connects TRBV30 to TRBJ2-3, with 10 bases matching TRBD1. This CDR3 has 14 amino acids. The ends lost 5 bases at V and 2 bases at J; junction bases unmatched: 4. From germline, CDR1 is GTSNPN and CDR2 SVGIG (reference sequence). CDR3 nucleotide sequence: TGTGCCTGGGGGACAGGGGTGATCACAGATACGCAGTATTTT. Translating gives CAWGTGVITDTQYF.